A single sample gave rise to the 26 T cell receptor beta chains below, sequenced in a study of T cells after yellow fever vaccination. In TCRdb, the 5' RACE reads were re-called with MiXCR into one record per CDR3 protein. The table lists 500,000 to 650,000 distinct CDR3 sequences, less than 20% of them singletons. The sequenced sample was PBMCs, obtained 4 to 5 days after the first yellow fever vaccination. These receptors were collected from a man aged 18 to 29 who received the YFV17D yellow fever vaccine.

In this sample, this clonotype turned up a few times. The J gene is TRBJ2-1, the V gene TRBV11-1; possible D gene TRBD1, 6 bases. V lost 6 bases and J lost 10, with 13 bases in between. Germline V gene lookup returns CDR1 SGHAT and CDR2 FQDESV (reference sequence). The CDR3 has 12 amino acids. In DNA, the CDR3 is TGTGCCAGCAGTTACACAGGGCGCGAGCAGTTCTTC. Its protein product is CASSYTGREQFF. The full variable domain, completed using reference TRBV11-1 and TRBJ2-1, is EAEVAQSPRYKITEKSQAVAFWCDPISGHATLYWYRQILGQGPELLVQFQDESVVDDSQLPKDRFSAERLKGVDSTLKIQPAELGDSAMYLCASSYTGREQFFGPGTRLTVL.

The chain combines TRBV3-1 with TRBJ2-1; 10 bases align to TRBD2. Germline assignment: CDR1 LGHDT and CDR2 YNNKEL (reference sequence). V lost 0 bases, J lost 11 bases, and 4 bases stayed unmatched. CDR3 length equals 14 residues. Here the CDR3 DNA reads TGTGCCAGCAGCCAAGATGCACTAGCGGGGCAGCAGTTCTTC. Protein: CASSQDALAGQQFF.

Ten or more counts support this clonotype. The chain joins TRBV3-1 to TRBJ1-1; D not resolved. The germline gives CDR1 LGHDT, CDR2 YNNKEL (reference sequence). V was cut by 4 bases and J by 3 bases, with 12 bases left in between. This CDR3 spans 14 amino acids. Here the CDR3 reads CASSREASHTEAFF. DNA for the CDR3: TGTGCCAGCAGCCGGGAGGCATCTCACACTGAAGCTTTCTTT.

V and J are TRBV5-1 and TRBJ1-1; unclear D gene. This CDR3 region has 13 residues. Germline assignment: CDR1 SGHRS and CDR2 YFSETQ. V dropped 6 bases and J dropped 1 base, with 10 bases sitting between them. CDR3 DNA: TGCGCCAGCAATTACCTGGGGAACACTGAAGCTTTCTTT. It specifies CASNYLGNTEAFF.

The chain links TRBV7-2 to TRBJ1-2; the D gene is possibly TRBD1 (5 bases). Trimming left V 0 bases short and J 3 bases short, with 17 bases between. Germline-derived CDR1 and CDR2 are SGHTA and FQGNSA. This CDR3 contains 17 residues. CDR3 loop: CASSLAPSGALDYGYTF. As DNA, the CDR3 is TGTGCCAGCAGCTTAGCCCCCTCCGGGGCCTTAGACTATGGCTACACCTTC.

Only a few counts were recorded for this clonotype. The V and J genes are TRBV28 and TRBJ1-5; no clear D. Deletions cut 5 bases from V and 0 bases from J, with 14 bases between. There are 16 residues in the CDR3. Germline V gene sequence: CDR1 MDHEN, CDR2 SYDVKM. CDR3 bases: TGTGCCAGCAGTATGATTAGGCGGTATAGCAATCAGCCCCAGCATTTT. Translated: CASSMIRRYSNQPQHF.

This clonotype was recorded a few times. V is TRBV5-4 and J is TRBJ2-7, with a weak D call TRBD2 (6 bases). CDR1 SGHNT and CDR2 YYREEE come from the germline V gene (reference sequence). The CDR3 is 13 residues long. Trimming removed 9 bases from V and 0 bases from J, with 13 bases in between. CDR3 residues: CATAAGSSYEQYF. The CDR3 DNA follows: TGTGCCACGGCGGCGGGGTCCTCCTACGAGCAGTACTTC.

The chain has TRBV10-3 and TRBJ2-7, with D unresolved. The V end lost 10 bases, the J end lost 0 bases, and 25 bases lay between the germline ends. The CDR3 runs to 17 residues. The V gene's germline CDR1 is ENHRY and CDR2 SYGVKD. The CDR3 coding sequence is TGTGCCACCCCCCTTGAGCCTGCGGTCGTCAGCTCCTACGAGCAGTACGTC. Amino acid sequence: CATPLEPAVVSSYEQYV.

In this sample, this clonotype turned up many times. The chain links TRBV7-3 to TRBJ2-1, with 9 bases fitting TRBD2. The CDR3 sequence is 15 residues long. The germline CDR1 and CDR2 sequences are SGHTA and FQGTGA. Trimming at V came to 4 bases and at J to 9 bases, leaving 10 bases not matched to a gene. CDR3 bases: TGTGCCAGCAGCTCTCTGGCGGGGGGGCCTAGTGAGCAGTTCTTC. Translating gives CASSSLAGGPSEQFF.

The chain recombines TRBV7-9 with TRBJ1-2; no clear D. Germline V gene data show CDR1 as SEHNR and CDR2 as FQNEAQ (reference sequence). Trimming pared 5 bases from V and 3 bases from J, leaving 7 bases between. The CDR3 consists of 12 residues. The CDR3 loop is CASSNLHYGYTF. For the CDR3, the DNA is TGTGCCAGCAGCAATCTTCACTATGGCTACACCTTC.

In its sample, this clonotype was seen a few times. The genes are TRBV7-9 and TRBJ2-1, with unresolved D. CDR1 and CDR2 from the germline V gene are SEHNR and FQNEAQ (reference sequence). The CDR3 sequence is 12 residues long. Trimming left V 11 bases short and J 0 bases short, with 8 bases between. This chain's CDR3 is CACSLSYNEQFF. CDR3 coding DNA: TGTGCCTGTTCTCTCTCCTACAATGAGCAGTTCTTC.

This clonotype was recorded many times. V is TRBV12-3 or TRBV12-4 and J is TRBJ1-2; TRBD1 is a possible D gene (5 bases). Trimming pared 7 bases from V and 5 bases from J, leaving 14 bases between. The CDR3 sequence is 13 residues long. CDR3 protein: CASNRDRGYGYTF. The CDR3 bases are TGTGCCAGCAACCGGGACCGAGGATATGGCTACACCTTC.

This clonotype turned up a few times. The chain carries TRBV5-5 and TRBJ1-4; TRBD1 aligns across 8 bases. J gave up 4 bases and V 4 bases, and 6 bases lay outside the gene matches. Germline V CDR1 and CDR2: SGHKS, YYEKEE (reference sequence). The CDR3 sequence is 15 residues long. Written as DNA, the CDR3 is TGTGCCAGCAGCGCTGCAGGGGGCTTTAATGAAAAACTGTTTTTT. It encodes CASSAAGGFNEKLFF. The full variable domain, completed using reference TRBV5-5 and TRBJ1-4, is DAGVTQSPTHLIKTRGQQVTLRCSPISGHKSVSWYQQVLGQGPQFIFQYYEKEERGRGNFPDRFSARQFPNYSSELNVNALLLGDSALYLCASSAAGGFNEKLFFGSGTQLSVL.

This clonotype was observed a handful of times. The chain is built from TRBV7-2 and TRBJ2-1, with D hard to call. V lost 4 bases and J lost 10, with 8 bases in between. Germline loops: CDR1 SGHTA, CDR2 FQGNSA. CDR3 length: 11 amino acids. The CDR3 sequence: CASSSRTEQFF. DNA for the CDR3: TGTGCCAGCAGCTCACGGACCGAGCAGTTCTTC.

Worth noting for this clonotype: A junction end diverges from the germline sequence, so it may reflect a read error. This chain links TRBV24-1 with TRBJ2-1, with D uncertain. Looked up from germline, CDR1 is KGHDR and CDR2 is SFDVKD. This CDR3 contains 16 residues. CDR3 DNA sequence: TGTGCCACCAGTGATTTTCGGTCCAGCTCCTACAATGAGCATTTCTTC. Protein: CATSDFRSSSYNEHFF.

The chain has TRBV27 and TRBJ1-2; 7 positions agree with TRBD1. CDR3 length: 12 amino acids. With 5 bases clipped from V and 6 bases from J, the junction kept 3 bases outside the gene matches. Germline V gene lookup returns CDR1 MNHEY and CDR2 SMNVEV (reference sequence). CDR3 in DNA: TGTGCCAGCAGTCCCCAGGGGGATGGCTACACCTTC. It specifies CASSPQGDGYTF.

This clonotype was recorded a few times. The chain has TRBV6-2 or TRBV6-3 and TRBJ2-1, with 7 bases lining up with TRBD2. The V and J ends lost 4 bases and 6 bases, in that order; junction bases with no gene match: 12. Per the germline V gene, CDR1 is MNHEY and CDR2 is SVGEGT. The CDR3 is made up of 16 amino acids. This CDR3 is CASSFRPAGLVNEQFF. As DNA, the CDR3 is TGTGCCAGCAGTTTTCGCCCAGCGGGGCTCGTCAATGAGCAGTTCTTC.

The chain joins TRBV7-9 to TRBJ1-6, with D maybe TRBD1 (5 bases). Deletions cut 1 base from V and 11 bases from J, with 12 bases between. Germline lookup yields CDR1 SEHNR and CDR2 FQNEAQ (reference sequence). There are 14 residues in the CDR3. The CDR3 nucleotides are TGTGCCAGCAGCTTAGGGGGCGCATTGACACCCCTCCACTTT. It translates to CASSLGGALTPLHF.

The V call is TRBV5-1, the J call TRBJ1-1; a weak D match, TRBD1 (6 bases). The germline V gene has CDR1 SGHRS and CDR2 YFSETQ. CDR3 length: 16 residues. Trimming took 0 bases from V and 5 from J, leaving 17 bases between them. The CDR3 loop reads CASSLGDPNRETEAFF. CDR3 coding DNA: TGCGCCAGCAGCTTGGGGGACCCAAACAGGGAAACTGAAGCTTTCTTT.

This clonotype was counted between two and nine times. This sequence joins TRBV29-1 and TRBJ2-3; no clear D. Germline assignment: CDR1 SQVTM and CDR2 ANQGSEA. CDR3 length: 9 amino acids. The V and J ends lost 6 bases and 6 bases respectively, with 4 bases between them. The DNA of the CDR3 is TGCAGCGTAGCGGATACGCAGTATTTT. This encodes CSVADTQYF.

This clonotype has a handful of counts. The chain uses TRBV4-3 and TRBJ1-6, with D maybe TRBD1 (6 bases). The CDR3 runs to 15 residues. Trimming removed 2 bases at V and 7 bases at J, with 12 bases between. Germline V gene data show CDR1 as LGHNA and CDR2 as YSLEER. The CDR3 loop reads CASSQTGSRNSPLHF. The CDR3 bases are TGCGCCAGCAGCCAAACAGGGAGTCGGAATTCACCCCTCCACTTT.

Remarks on this clonotype: The germline gene is not matched at one end of the junction; a read error may be the cause. This rearrangement joins TRBV5-1 to TRBJ1-1; D is uncertain. Germline V CDR1 and CDR2: SGHRS, YFSETQ. This CDR3 is 13 amino acids long. CDR3 region: CASSVEVGTEDFF. CDR3 coding DNA: TGCGCCAGCAGCGTCGAGGTGGGTACTGAAGATTTCTTT.

This clonotype turned up a few times. The chain couples TRBV7-9 to TRBJ2-1, with TRBD2 identical over 10 bases. The V gene's germline CDR1 is SEHNR and CDR2 FQNEAQ (reference sequence). The V segment lost 2 bases and the J segment 5 bases; nucleotides outside the gene matches: 6. The CDR3 has 16 residues. The DNA of the CDR3 is TGTGCCAGCAGCTTATTGTTAGCGGGGGGTGACAATGAGCAGTTCTTC. This sequence encodes CASSLLLAGGDNEQFF. The whole variable domain, remainder taken from reference TRBV7-9 and TRBJ2-1, is DTGVSQNPRHKITKRGQNVTFRCDPISEHNRLYWYRQTLGQGPEFLTYFQNEAQLEKSRLLSDRFSAERPKGSFSTLEIQRTEQGDSAMYLCASSLLLAGGDNEQFFGPGTRLTVL.

This clonotype appeared a few times. CDR3 sequence: CASNLLRGGTSYNEQFF. The CDR3 bases are TGTGCCAGCAACCTCTTGAGGGGGGGGACCTCCTACAATGAGCAGTTCTTC. The chain joins TRBV7-9 to TRBJ2-1; perhaps TRBD2 as D (7 bases). V dropped 7 bases and J dropped 0 bases, with 19 bases sitting between them. The CDR3 runs 17 residues. Germline V gene data show CDR1 as SEHNR and CDR2 as FQNEAQ (reference sequence).

The J gene is TRBJ2-1, the V gene TRBV24-1; possible D gene TRBD2, 6 bases. The CDR3 is made up of 14 amino acids. CDR1 is KGHDR and CDR2 is SFDVKD in the germline V gene. V was clipped by 9 bases and J by 1 base, with 12 bases between them. The CDR3: CATGRRGSYNEQFF. For the CDR3, the DNA is TGTGCCACCGGGAGGAGGGGATCCTACAATGAGCAGTTCTTC.

V is TRBV12-3 or TRBV12-4 and J is TRBJ2-7; 10 nucleotides align to TRBD1. The CDR3 sequence is 14 residues long. V was pared by 6 bases and J by 5 bases, with 7 bases of the junction left unmatched. CDR3 sequence reads: CASSPPGTGDEQYF. The CDR3 DNA reads as TGTGCCAGCAGCCCTCCCGGGACAGGGGACGAGCAGTACTTC.